This entry is about one T cell receptor beta chain. TCRdb analysed the RT-PCR reads with MiXCR anew, one entry per CDR3 protein. The repertoire holds over 400,000 distinct CDR3 sequences, with 16% as singletons. This record comes from a study of patients and donors after allogeneic stem cell transplantation. V was clipped by 0 bases and J by 0 bases, with 12 bases between them. The germline V gene has CDR1 SGHRS and CDR2 YFSETQ. The CDR3 is 16 residues long. The sequenced material came from blood, either unsorted or a sorted T cell fraction (not recorded which). The receptor was derived from a human donor who was either an allogeneic HSCT recipient or a stem cell or donor lymphocyte infusion donor (not recorded which). It is not recorded whose cells these are; they may come from a transplant donor. The chain is built from TRBV5-1 and TRBJ2-5; D might be TRBD1 (5 bases). CDR3: CASSLAQTVNQETQYF. Here the CDR3 DNA reads TGCGCCAGCAGCTTGGCCCAGACAGTAAACCAAGAGACCCAGTACTTC.